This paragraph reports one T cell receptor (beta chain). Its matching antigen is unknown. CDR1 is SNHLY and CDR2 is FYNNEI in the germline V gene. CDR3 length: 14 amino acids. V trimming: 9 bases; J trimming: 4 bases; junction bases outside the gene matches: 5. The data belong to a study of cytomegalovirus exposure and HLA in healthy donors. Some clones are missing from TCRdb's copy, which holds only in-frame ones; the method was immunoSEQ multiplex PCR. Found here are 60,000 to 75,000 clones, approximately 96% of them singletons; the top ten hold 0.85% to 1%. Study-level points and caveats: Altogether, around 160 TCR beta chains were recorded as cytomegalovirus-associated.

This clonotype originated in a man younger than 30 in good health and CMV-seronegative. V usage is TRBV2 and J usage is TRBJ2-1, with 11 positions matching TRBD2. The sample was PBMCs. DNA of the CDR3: TGTGCCAGTAGGGGACTAGCGGAGTACAATGAGCAGTTCTTC. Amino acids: CASRGLAEYNEQFF.